This T cell receptor (beta chain) was sequenced during a study of human T cells and chemical hapten exposure (dated by TCRdb to the early 2020s). With regard to the full study: For sensitization, 2% DPC in acetone was applied to a roughly 2 cm by roughly 2 cm area of upper inner arm skin. Throughout the approximately 25-week study period, patients were also given weekly therapeutic DPC doses on the scalp. Patch testing was performed on the upper back with Finn chambers containing 0.01% DPC, and the patch tests were scored after 6 days according to International Contact Dermatitis Research Group standards. The mostly female patient cohort included alopecia areata with under or over 50% scalp involvement, alopecia totalis and alopecia universalis. Libraries were combined into a pool for sequencing, and differences in TCR yield between samples came mainly from small differences in library volumes within the pool. This study followed changes in the peripheral blood TCR repertoire in vivo during primary and secondary sensitization of alopecia patients to the hapten diphenylcyclopropenone (DPC). Patient blood was sampled pre-sensitization (week 0) and at 2, 6 and about 24 weeks after DPC sensitization. For TCR sequencing, blood came from some 31 alopecia patients at anywhere from one to four time points (pre-sensitization, 2, 6 and 24 weeks).

Overall study outcomes, separate from this receptor: The number of TCRs above 1 in 1000 frequency did not change with DPC sensitization; there was no evidence of global repertoire structure alterations. Expanded TCRs formed significantly more large CDR3 similarity clusters than pre-sensitization or healthy control sets, consistent with antigen-driven responses. Patch test score was positively correlated with the number of PT1 expanded TCRs, with significance at thresholds 8, 16 and 32 but not at 4. Repeated subsampling changed both the strength of the expansion versus patch-test correlation and the threshold at which the correlation became significant. All patients had alopecia, a presumed autoimmune disease, so their immune response might differ from that of healthy individuals.

Trimming removed 2 bases from V and 4 bases from J; the gene matches leave 5 bases unexplained. The germline V gene encodes CDR1 SGHTA and CDR2 FQGNSA. The CDR3 holds 15 amino acids from the cysteine to the phenylalanine. The read is trimmed to its CDR3 DNA, 45 bases read in frame from base 1. Library preparation was by RACE. Sequencing was carried out with a NextSeq 500. Library preparation attached unique molecular identifiers to individual cDNA molecules for quantitative, reproducible TCR counting. From each blood RNA sample, both TCR alpha and TCR beta chains were sequenced. Processing in the source paper ran as follows. Samples had a median of roughly 100,000 TCRs, with a range from about 23,224 to 750,000. The Decombinator software suite was used to annotate V, J and CDR3 in the TCR reads. To make PS versus PT1 abundance plots, every sample was subsampled to the same number of TCRs (28,000). TCRs were defined as expanded if absent before sensitization and observed at least eight times at the 2-week time point. TCRdb handled the public reads itself, with Q25 trimming in fastp and clone calling in MiXCR, and kept productive beta chains. Entries are consolidated by CDR3 protein sequence, retaining the most common genes and DNA. The V and J calls follow TCRdb's processing rather than the paper's. For this sample the table gives a few hundred thousand distinct CDR3 sequences, of which about 6% were detected only once. Around 6.1% of the sample is taken by the ten largest.

This clonotype has a count of ten or more. Its antigen target is currently unknown. There are no base qualities to consult, and no much larger clone falls within one base. Sample time point, as interpreted from the label and publication: patch test 2, 6 weeks after DPC sensitization. The intended sense of this specimen's treatment or condition label: therapeutic diphenylcyclopropenone sensitization with weekly scalp DPC. At every patch-test visit, the blood draw took place before the patch test was put on. Patients were eligible if aged 18 to 70, diagnosed with alopecia and judged suitable for DPC therapy, and pregnant patients were excluded. Total RNA was extracted from unfractionated whole blood that had been collected in Tempus Blood RNA tubes.

The sample in question was whole blood, obtained in connection with sensitization to the hapten diphenylcyclopropenone (DPC). This receptor was taken from a woman aged 18-29 years with alopecia areata. Some clones in this sample may be carry-over from other donors' samples. This sequence uses TRBV7-2 and TRBJ1-1; TRBD1 matches 9 bases in the middle. The CDR3 protein is CASSLITGGGTEAFF. The DNA reads TGTGCCAGCAGCTTAATTACAGGGGGCGGCACTGAAGCTTTCTTT.